Listed below are T cell receptor beta chains from one sample, sequenced in a study of blood T cell repertoires in COVID-19. The protocol was immunoSEQ multiplex PCR, while the TCRdb copy is restricted to in-frame clones and leaves out a portion. The repertoire holds approximately 240,000 clones, with about 83% as singletons. Source material: peripheral blood. The source of these receptors is a woman aged 30 to 39 with COVID-19, enrolled during active disease. Both conserved end residues are part of each CDR3. A D gene is named only where the DNA matches it firmly. Expanded clones get a size class; other rows say once, few or many, or leave the size out.

cdr3_aa cdr3_nt d_call j_call clone_size v_call
CASSLLSRSSTDTQYF TGTGCCAGCAGTTTATTGAGTCGGTCTAGCACAGATACGCAGTATTTT NA TRBJ2-3 NA TRBV27
CSASGWAGGMVPLYEQYF TGCAGTGCTAGTGGCTGGGCAGGGGGCATGGTCCCTCTTTACGAGCAGTACTTC TRBD1 TRBJ2-7 NA TRBV20-1
CASSLDLAGHTGELFF TGTGCCAGCAGCTTAGATCTGGCAGGCCACACCGGGGAGCTGTTTTTT NA TRBJ2-2 NA TRBV11-3
CASSVGTGNSPLHF TGTGCCAGCAGTGTCGGGACAGGGAATTCACCCCTCCACTTT TRBD1 TRBJ1-6 NA TRBV6-4
CASSRSTGTSGYNEQFF TGTGCCAGCAGTAGATCAACCGGGACTAGCGGCTACAATGAGCAGTTCTTC TRBD2 TRBJ2-1 NA TRBV6-6
CASSPGTGIYGYTF TGCGCCAGCAGCCCTGGGACAGGGATCTATGGCTACACCTTC TRBD1 TRBJ1-2 NA TRBV5-1
CAISESPSYEQYF TGTGCCATCAGTGAGTCCCCCAGCTACGAGCAGTACTTC NA TRBJ2-7 NA TRBV10-3
CASSLWADRDQPQHF TGTGCCAGCAGCTTGTGGGCCGACAGGGATCAGCCCCAGCATTTT TRBD1 TRBJ1-5 few TRBV5-5
CASSLRGGGTTILAKNIQYF TGCGCCAGCAGCTTGCGCGGCGGGGGGACAACTATTCTAGCCAAAAACATTCAGTACTTC TRBD2 TRBJ2-4 few TRBV5-1
CASSFSETSINEQFF TGTGCCAGCAGCTTCTCCGAGACTAGCATCAATGAGCAGTTCTTC TRBD2 TRBJ2-1 NA TRBV7-9
CASLQDSGNTIYF TGTGCCAGCTTACAGGACAGTGGAAACACCATATATTTT NA TRBJ1-3 NA TRBV2
CATSRGGTSGNTGELFF TGTGCCACCAGCAGAGGGGGGACTAGCGGTAACACCGGGGAGCTGTTTTTT TRBD2 TRBJ2-2 NA TRBV15
CASSPLAGVNGEQFF TGTGCCAGCAGTCCTCTAGCGGGAGTAAATGGAGAGCAGTTCTTC TRBD2 TRBJ2-1 NA TRBV3-1/TRBV3-2
CASSLVSGNTEAFF TGTGCCAGCAGCTTAGTATCGGGGAACACTGAAGCTTTCTTT NA TRBJ1-1 NA TRBV7-2
CATRGQGLANTGELFF TGTGCCACCAGGGGACAGGGCCTCGCGAACACCGGGGAGCTGTTTTTT TRBD1 TRBJ2-2 NA TRBV24-1
CASSLSWETSGRNTDTQYF TGTGCCAGCAGTTTATCCTGGGAAACTAGCGGGCGAAACACAGATACGCAGTATTTT TRBD2 TRBJ2-3 NA TRBV28
CASSAGRTGELFF TGTGCCAGCAGCGCCGGTAGAACCGGGGAGCTGTTTTTT NA TRBJ2-2 few TRBV7-9
CATGLRGVIYGYTF TGTGCCACCGGATTACGGGGGGTAATTTATGGCTACACCTTC NA TRBJ1-2 NA TRBV19
CASSIATSVHEQYF TGTGCCAGTAGTATCGCGACTAGCGTTCACGAGCAGTACTTC TRBD2 TRBJ2-7 NA TRBV19
CASSTLAGGTDTQYF TGTGCCAGCAGTACTCTAGCGGGAGGAACAGATACGCAGTATTTT TRBD2 TRBJ2-3 NA TRBV28
CAWSFPPGANVLTF TGTGCCTGGAGTTTCCCTCCTGGGGCCAACGTCCTGACTTTC NA TRBJ2-6 NA TRBV30
CASSQESSYNEQFF TGTGCCAGCAGCCAAGAGTCGTCCTACAATGAGCAGTTCTTC NA TRBJ2-1 NA TRBV14
CASSPGRGSYEQYF TGTGCCAGCAGTCCTGGGCGTGGCTCCTACGAGCAGTACTTC NA TRBJ2-7 NA TRBV6-6
CASSQVPGGVNEQFF TGCGCCAGCAGCCAAGTTCCGGGAGGGGTCAATGAGCAGTTCTTC TRBD2 TRBJ2-1 once TRBV4-1
CASSQGTGLAKETQYF TGTGCCAGCAGCCAAGGTACGGGACTAGCGAAAGAGACCCAGTACTTC TRBD2 TRBJ2-5 NA TRBV3-1/TRBV3-2
CASSQQGVNEKLFF TGTGCCAGCAGCCAACAGGGAGTGAATGAAAAACTGTTTTTT NA TRBJ1-4 NA TRBV9
CASMGGTYEQYF TGCGCCAGCATGGGAGGGACCTACGAGCAGTACTTC TRBD2 TRBJ2-7 NA TRBV5-1
CASRPQWREYPDEQFF TGTGCCAGCAGACCCCAGTGGCGGGAGTATCCAGATGAGCAGTTCTTC TRBD2 TRBJ2-1 few TRBV6-6
CASSVGGAQETQYF TGTGCCAGCAGCGTAGGAGGAGCGCAAGAGACCCAGTACTTC NA TRBJ2-5 NA TRBV9
CASSLSRSQPQHF TGTGCCAGCAGTTTATCTAGGAGCCAGCCCCAGCATTTT NA TRBJ1-5 NA TRBV27
CASSPPSYTQYF TGTGCCAGCAGCCCTCCTAGTTATACGCAGTATTTT NA TRBJ2-3 NA TRBV12-3/TRBV12-4
CASSDFRGSGTEAFF TGTGCCAGCAGCGACTTCAGGGGCTCGGGCACTGAAGCTTTCTTT NA TRBJ1-1 NA TRBV5-4
CASSVAGTGGFGNSGNTIYF TGTGCCAGCAGCGTAGCAGGGACAGGGGGCTTCGGCAACTCTGGAAACACCATATATTTT TRBD1 TRBJ1-3 NA TRBV9
CATSDSGPYNEQFF TGTGCCACCAGTGATAGTGGGCCCTACAATGAGCAGTTCTTC NA TRBJ2-1 NA TRBV24-1
CASSRTTGNTEAFF TGTGCCAGCAGCCGAACCACGGGGAACACTGAAGCTTTCTTT NA TRBJ1-1 NA TRBV11-1